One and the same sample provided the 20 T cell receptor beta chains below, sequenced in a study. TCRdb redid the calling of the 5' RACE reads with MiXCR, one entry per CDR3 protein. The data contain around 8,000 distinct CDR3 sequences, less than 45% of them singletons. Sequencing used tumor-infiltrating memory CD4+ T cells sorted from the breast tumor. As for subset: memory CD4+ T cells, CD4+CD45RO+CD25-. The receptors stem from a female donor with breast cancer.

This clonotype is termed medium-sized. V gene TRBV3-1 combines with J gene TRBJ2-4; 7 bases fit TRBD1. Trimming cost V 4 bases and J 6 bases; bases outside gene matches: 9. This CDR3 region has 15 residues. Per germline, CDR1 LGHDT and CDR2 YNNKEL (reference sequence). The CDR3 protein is CASSPSRQGANIQYF. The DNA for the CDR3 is TGTGCCAGCAGCCCGAGCCGACAGGGAGCAAACATTCAGTACTTC.

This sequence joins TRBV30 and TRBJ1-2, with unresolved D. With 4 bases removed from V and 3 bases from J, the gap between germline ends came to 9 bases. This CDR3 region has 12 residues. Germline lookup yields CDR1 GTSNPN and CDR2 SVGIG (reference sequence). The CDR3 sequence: CAWIRRDYGYTF. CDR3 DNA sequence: TGTGCCTGGATCCGGAGGGACTATGGCTACACCTTC.

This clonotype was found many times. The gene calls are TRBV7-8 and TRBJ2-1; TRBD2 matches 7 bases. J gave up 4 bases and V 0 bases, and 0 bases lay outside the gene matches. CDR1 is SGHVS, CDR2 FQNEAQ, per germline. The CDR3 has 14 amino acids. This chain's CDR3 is CASSLAGGYNEQFF. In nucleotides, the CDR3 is TGTGCCAGCAGCTTAGCGGGAGGGTACAATGAGCAGTTCTTC.

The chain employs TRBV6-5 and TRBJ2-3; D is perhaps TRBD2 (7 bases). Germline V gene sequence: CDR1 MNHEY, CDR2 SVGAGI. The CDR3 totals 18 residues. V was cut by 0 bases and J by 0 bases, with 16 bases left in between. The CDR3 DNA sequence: TGTGCCAGCAGTTACTCGAGGGGGGGCTCGGTCAGCACAGATACGCAGTATTTT. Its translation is CASSYSRGGSVSTDTQYF.

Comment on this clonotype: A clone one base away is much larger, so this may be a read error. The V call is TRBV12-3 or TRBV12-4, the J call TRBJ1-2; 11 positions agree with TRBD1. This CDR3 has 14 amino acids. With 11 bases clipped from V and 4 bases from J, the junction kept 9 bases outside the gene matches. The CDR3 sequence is CAGTRDRGIYGYTF. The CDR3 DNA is TGTGCCGGCACCCGGGACAGGGGGATCTATGGCTACACCTTC.

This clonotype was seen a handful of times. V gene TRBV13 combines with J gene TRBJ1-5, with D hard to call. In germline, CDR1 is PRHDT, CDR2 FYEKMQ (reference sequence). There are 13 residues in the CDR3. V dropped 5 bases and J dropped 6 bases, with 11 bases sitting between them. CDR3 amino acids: CASSRGGGQPQHF. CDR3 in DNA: TGTGCCAGCAGCCGGGGTGGTGGTCAGCCCCAGCATTTT.

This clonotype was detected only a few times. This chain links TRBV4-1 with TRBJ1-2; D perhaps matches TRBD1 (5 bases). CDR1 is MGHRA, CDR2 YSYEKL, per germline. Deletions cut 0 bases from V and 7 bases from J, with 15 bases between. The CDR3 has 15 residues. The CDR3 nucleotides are TGCGCCAGCAGCCAAGATCCTGCGGGACTAGGTGGCTACACCTTC. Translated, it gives CASSQDPAGLGGYTF.

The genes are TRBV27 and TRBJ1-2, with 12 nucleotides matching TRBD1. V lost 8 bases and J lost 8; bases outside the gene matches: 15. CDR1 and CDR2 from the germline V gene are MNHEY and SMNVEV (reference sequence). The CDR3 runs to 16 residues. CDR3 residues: CASHPIGTGGGLGYTF. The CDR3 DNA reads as TGTGCCAGCCACCCCATCGGGACAGGGGGCGGGCTCGGCTACACCTTC.

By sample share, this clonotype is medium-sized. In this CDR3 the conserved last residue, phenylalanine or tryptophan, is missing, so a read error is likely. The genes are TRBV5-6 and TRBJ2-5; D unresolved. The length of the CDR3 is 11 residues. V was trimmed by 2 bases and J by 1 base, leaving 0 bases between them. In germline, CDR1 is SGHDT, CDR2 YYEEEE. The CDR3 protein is CASSFQETQYY. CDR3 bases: TGTGCCAGCAGCTTCCAAGAGACCCAGTACTAC.

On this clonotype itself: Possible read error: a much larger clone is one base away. This CDR3 is CACSFPRGNQETQYF. DNA for the CDR3: TGTGCCTGCAGCTTCCCCCGTGGAAACCAAGAGACCCAGTACTTC. The rearrangement joins TRBV7-8 to TRBJ2-5; no clear D. The CDR3 is 15 amino acids. Germline CDR1 reads SGHVS; CDR2 reads FQNEAQ.

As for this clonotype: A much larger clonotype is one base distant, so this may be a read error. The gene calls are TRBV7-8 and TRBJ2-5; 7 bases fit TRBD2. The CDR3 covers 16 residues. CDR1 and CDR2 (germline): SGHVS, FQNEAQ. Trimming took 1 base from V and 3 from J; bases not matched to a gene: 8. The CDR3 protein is CASSLGQRREKETQYF. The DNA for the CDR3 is TGTGCCAGCAGCTTAGGCCAGCGGCGGGAGAAAGAGACCCAGTACTTC.

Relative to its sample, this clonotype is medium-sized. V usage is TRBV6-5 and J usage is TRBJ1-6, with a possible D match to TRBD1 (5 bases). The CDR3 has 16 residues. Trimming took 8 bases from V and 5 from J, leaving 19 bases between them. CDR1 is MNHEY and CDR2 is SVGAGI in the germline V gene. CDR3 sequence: CASRPPGRPNNSPLHF. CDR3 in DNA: TGTGCCAGCCGGCCCCCGGGACGGCCGAATAATTCACCCCTCCACTTT.

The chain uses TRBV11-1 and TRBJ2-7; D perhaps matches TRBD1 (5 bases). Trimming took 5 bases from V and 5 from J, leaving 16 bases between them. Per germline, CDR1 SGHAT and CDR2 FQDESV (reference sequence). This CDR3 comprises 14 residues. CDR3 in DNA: TGTGCCAGCAGCCTGACGGTCAAGGGGAACGAGCAGTACTTC. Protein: CASSLTVKGNEQYF.

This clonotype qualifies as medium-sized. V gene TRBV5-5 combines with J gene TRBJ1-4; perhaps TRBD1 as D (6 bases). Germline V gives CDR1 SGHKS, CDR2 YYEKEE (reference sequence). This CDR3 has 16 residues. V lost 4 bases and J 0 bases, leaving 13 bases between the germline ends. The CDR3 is CASSMGHRATNEKLFF. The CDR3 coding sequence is TGTGCCAGCAGCATGGGACATCGGGCAACTAATGAAAAACTGTTTTTT. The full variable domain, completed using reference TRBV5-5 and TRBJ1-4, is DAGVTQSPTHLIKTRGQQVTLRCSPISGHKSVSWYQQVLGQGPQFIFQYYEKEERGRGNFPDRFSARQFPNYSSELNVNALLLGDSALYLCASSMGHRATNEKLFFGSGTQLSVL.

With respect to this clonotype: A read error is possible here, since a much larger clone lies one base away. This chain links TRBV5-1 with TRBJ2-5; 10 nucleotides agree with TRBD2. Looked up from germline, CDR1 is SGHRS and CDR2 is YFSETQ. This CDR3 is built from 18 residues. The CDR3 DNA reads TGCGCCAGCAACTTGGGTTCGATAGCGGGAGGCGCTCAAGAGACCCAGTACTTC. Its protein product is CASNLGSIAGGAQETQYF.

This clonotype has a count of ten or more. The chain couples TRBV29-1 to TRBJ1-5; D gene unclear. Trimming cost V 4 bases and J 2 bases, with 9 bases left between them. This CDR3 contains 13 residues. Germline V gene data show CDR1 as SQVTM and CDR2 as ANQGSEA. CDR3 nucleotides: TGCAGCGTTGGTGGCGGTGGCAATCAGCCCCAGCATTTT. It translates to CSVGGGGNQPQHF. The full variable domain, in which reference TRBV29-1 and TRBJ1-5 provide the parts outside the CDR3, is SAVISQKPSRDICQRGTSLTIQCQVDSQVTMMFWYRQQPGQSLTLIATANQGSEATYESGFVIDKFPISRPNLTFSTLTVSNMSPEDSSIYLCSVGGGGNQPQHFGDGTRLSIL.

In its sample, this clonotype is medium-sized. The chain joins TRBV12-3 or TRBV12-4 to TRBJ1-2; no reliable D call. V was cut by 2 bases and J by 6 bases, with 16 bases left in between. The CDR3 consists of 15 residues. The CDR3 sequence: CASSLYRTGENGYTF. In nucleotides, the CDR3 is TGTGCCAGCAGTTTATACCGGACTGGGGAGAATGGCTACACCTTC.

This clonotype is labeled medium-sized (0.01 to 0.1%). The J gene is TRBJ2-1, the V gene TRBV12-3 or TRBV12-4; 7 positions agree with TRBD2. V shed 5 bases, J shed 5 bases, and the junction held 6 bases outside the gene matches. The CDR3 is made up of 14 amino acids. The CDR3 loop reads CASSVTSQNNEQFF. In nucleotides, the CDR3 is TGTGCCAGCAGTGTGACTAGCCAAAACAATGAGCAGTTCTTC.

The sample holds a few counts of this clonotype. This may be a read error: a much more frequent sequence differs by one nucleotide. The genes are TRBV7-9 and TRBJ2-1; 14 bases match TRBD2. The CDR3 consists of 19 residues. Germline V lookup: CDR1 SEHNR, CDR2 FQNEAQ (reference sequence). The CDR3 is CASSSRTSGGSSSYNERFF. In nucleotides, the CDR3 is TGTGCCAGCAGCTCGAGGACTAGCGGGGGGAGCAGCTCCTACAATGAGCGGTTCTTC.

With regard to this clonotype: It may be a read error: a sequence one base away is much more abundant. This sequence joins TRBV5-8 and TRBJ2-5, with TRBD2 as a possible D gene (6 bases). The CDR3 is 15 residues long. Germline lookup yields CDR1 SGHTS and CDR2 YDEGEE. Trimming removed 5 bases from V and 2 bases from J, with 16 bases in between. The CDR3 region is CASRKGSSGQETQYF. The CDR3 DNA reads TGTGCCAGCAGAAAGGGGAGTAGCGGACAAGAGACCCAGTACTTC.